The clone carrying this T cell receptor (beta chain) was found a few times. Original processing notes: Amplification of reference gene primers was used by the study to estimate nucleated cell counts. Produced via immunoSEQ multiplex PCR; TCRdb's table is partial and in-frame only. V, J and clone size are those of that table, while D and trimming were read from the DNA. The sample records roughly 200,000 clones, roughly 90% being singletons. This entry belongs to a study of blood T cell repertoires in COVID-19. Looking at the study overall: Material from acute and convalescent COVID-19 was sourced from the United States, Italy and Spain. The cDNA or gDNA used as material had been derived from T cells, B-cell-depleted T cells, or PBMCs.

V dropped 5 bases and J dropped 6; count of bases not matched to a gene: 4. Germline CDR1 is MNHEY and CDR2 is SVGEGT. This CDR3 has 12 residues. The sequence derives from a man between 45 and 60 years old with acute or convalescent COVID-19. The chain has TRBV6-2 or TRBV6-3 and TRBJ2-7; 7 positions match TRBD1. Input material: peripheral blood. The CDR3, as DNA: TGTGCCAGCAGTATACAGGGGATCGAGCAGTACTTC. Translated: CASSIQGIEQYF.